Below are 21 T cell receptor beta chains sequenced from a single sample in a study of identical twins. MiXCR, run by TCRdb on the 5' RACE reads, gives a single entry per CDR3 protein. The sample carries around 370,000 distinct CDR3 sequences, 9% to 10% recorded once. Sequences were obtained from naive T cells sorted from blood. Receptors were obtained from a woman aged 50 to 60 in good health.

This clonotype was found a few times. The chain employs TRBV19 and TRBJ2-1, with 8 bases lining up with TRBD2. The CDR3 is made up of 17 amino acids. V shed 5 bases, J shed 0 bases, and the junction held 9 bases outside the gene matches. In germline, CDR1 is LNHDA, CDR2 SQIVND (reference sequence). The DNA for the CDR3 is TGTGCCAGTAGTCGCGGGGGGTCTAAGACCTCCTACAATGAGCAGTTCTTC. Protein product: CASSRGGSKTSYNEQFF.

The table lists this clonotype with a few counts. The V call is TRBV19, the J call TRBJ2-7, with 8 bases fitting TRBD1. CDR3 length: 12 residues. The ends lost 8 bases at V and 5 bases at J; junction bases unmatched: 5. Looked up from germline, CDR1 is LNHDA and CDR2 is SQIVND (reference sequence). The CDR3 reads CASRRGLDEQYF. The CDR3 DNA reads as TGTGCCAGTCGCAGGGGGCTGGACGAGCAGTACTTC.

The sample holds many counts of this clonotype. The rearrangement joins TRBV29-1 to TRBJ2-7; D not certain. The V and J ends lost 4 bases and 4 bases respectively, with 11 bases between them. The CDR3 loop spans 12 amino acids. Germline loops: CDR1 SQVTM, CDR2 ANQGSEA. The CDR3 spells CSVVDKLYEQYF. In DNA, the CDR3 is TGCAGCGTTGTTGACAAGTTATACGAGCAGTACTTC.

As for this clonotype: A read error may produce the germline difference seen at one junction end. The V gene is TRBV10-3, the J gene TRBJ2-4; D may be TRBD1 (6 bases). This CDR3 is 16 amino acids long. Germline values: CDR1 ENHRY, CDR2 SYGVKD. CDR3 protein: CASSGLQGIAKNIQYF. Written as DNA, the CDR3 is TGTGCCAGCAGTGGACTCCAGGGGATCGCCAAAAACATTCAGTACTTC.

This clonotype occurred a few times. The chain couples TRBV11-2 to TRBJ2-2; TRBD2 aligns across 9 bases. CDR1 is SGHAT, CDR2 FQNNGV, per germline. CDR3 size: 16 residues. The trim removed 7 bases at V and 0 bases at J, leaving 6 bases unmatched. CDR3 DNA sequence: TGTGCCAGCAAGCCCGGGACTAGCCCGAACACCGGGGAGCTGTTTTTT. Protein sequence: CASKPGTSPNTGELFF.

This clonotype was detected many times. V is TRBV6-5 and J is TRBJ1-4; D uncertain. CDR1 MNHEY and CDR2 SVGAGI come from the germline V gene. Trimming removed 2 bases from V and 7 bases from J, with 11 bases in between. The CDR3 covers 14 residues. CDR3 bases: TGTGCCAGCAGTTACATGGGTTTTGGTGAAAAACTGTTTTTT. This encodes CASSYMGFGEKLFF.

This clonotype was counted many times. V usage is TRBV7-9 and J usage is TRBJ2-1, with D possibly being TRBD2 (6 bases). With 4 bases removed from V and 5 bases from J, the gap between germline ends came to 6 bases. This CDR3 is 12 amino acids long. The germline CDR1 and CDR2 sequences are SEHNR and FQNEAQ (reference sequence). CDR3 sequence (DNA): TGTGCCAGCAGCTGGGAGGACAATGAGCAGTTCTTC. This sequence encodes CASSWEDNEQFF.

The genes are TRBV5-1 and TRBJ1-1; D is perhaps TRBD1 (6 bases). With 4 bases removed from V and 1 base from J, the gap between germline ends came to 11 bases. The germline V gene encodes CDR1 SGHRS and CDR2 YFSETQ. The CDR3 has 14 residues. The CDR3 bases are TGCGCCAGCAGCCAATGGACAGCGAACACTGAAGCTTTCTTT. It yields the protein CASSQWTANTEAFF.

This clonotype was found many times. The chain recombines TRBV29-1 with TRBJ1-1; D unclear. Trimming took 1 base from V and 1 from J, leaving 4 bases between them. The CDR3 is 12 residues long. Germline CDR1 SQVTM, CDR2 ANQGSEA. CDR3 region: CSVEAENTEAFF. The CDR3 region has the DNA TGCAGCGTTGAAGCCGAGAACACTGAAGCTTTCTTT.

This clonotype was counted only a few times. The V and J genes are TRBV5-1 and TRBJ1-1; tentative D call: TRBD1 (6 bases). Trimming pared 0 bases from V and 1 base from J, leaving 16 bases between. The CDR3 runs to 17 residues. The germline CDR1 and CDR2 sequences are SGHRS and YFSETQ. This CDR3 reads CASSLAPARGSNTEAFF. CDR3 in DNA: TGCGCCAGCAGCTTGGCCCCAGCGAGGGGGTCGAACACTGAAGCTTTCTTT.

The chain combines TRBV28 with TRBJ1-1, with D perhaps matching TRBD1 (5 bases). Germline V gene sequence: CDR1 MDHEN, CDR2 SYDVKM. This CDR3 comprises 15 residues. V shed 11 bases and J shed 3 bases, with 22 bases lying between them. Written as DNA, the CDR3 is TGTGCCTTAACCGTTATAGGGGCGGGGGACACTGAAGCTTTCTTT. Its protein product is CALTVIGAGDTEAFF.

At least ten counts were recorded for this clonotype. V is TRBV29-1 and J is TRBJ2-7, with D uncertain. CDR1 is SQVTM and CDR2 is ANQGSEA in the germline V gene. V gave up 5 bases and J gave up 4 bases, with 6 bases separating them. The length of the CDR3 is 10 residues. The CDR3 protein is CSVREYEQYF. The CDR3 bases are TGCAGCGTTAGAGAGTACGAGCAGTACTTC.

The chain employs TRBV30 and TRBJ2-3, with 7 bases that match TRBD1. Germline V gene lookup returns CDR1 GTSNPN and CDR2 SVGIG (reference sequence). The CDR3 runs to 14 residues. V was pared by 4 bases and J by 1 base, with 5 bases of the junction left unmatched. The CDR3 sequence: CAWNRGVGTDTQYF. The DNA for the CDR3 is TGTGCCTGGAACAGGGGTGTGGGCACAGATACGCAGTATTTT.

This clonotype was observed many times. V is TRBV7-3 and J is TRBJ1-1; a weak D match, TRBD1 (5 bases). This CDR3 contains 14 residues. The V gene's germline CDR1 is SGHTA and CDR2 FQGTGA. V lost 1 base and J 4 bases, leaving 10 bases between the germline ends. CDR3 residues: CASSLMTGPTEAFF. CDR3 bases: TGTGCCAGCAGCTTAATGACGGGACCCACTGAAGCTTTCTTT.

The CDR3, as DNA: TGCGCCAGCAGCCAAGAGAGGCCAGGGGAAGATGAGCAGTTCTTC. It is translated as CASSQERPGEDEQFF. The V call is TRBV4-1, the J call TRBJ2-1; D perhaps matches TRBD1 (6 bases). Germline V lookup: CDR1 MGHRA, CDR2 YSYEKL. V was shortened by 0 bases and J by 8 bases, with 14 bases between the two germline ends. This CDR3 has 15 residues.

The chain links TRBV30 to TRBJ2-1; possibly TRBD1 or TRBD2 for D (6 bases each). Germline CDR1 reads GTSNPN; CDR2 reads SVGIG (reference sequence). Trimming shortened V by 0 bases and J by 9 bases, and 18 bases separated the two germline ends. This CDR3 is built from 15 residues. CDR3 DNA sequence: TGTGCCTGGAGTGTACAGGTTTGGGGGGCGGGTGAGCAGTTCTTC. This encodes CAWSVQVWGAGEQFF.

The chain employs TRBV18 and TRBJ2-1; TRBD1 might be the D (5 bases). V was clipped by 0 bases and J by 7 bases, with 7 bases between them. The CDR3 is made up of 13 amino acids. CDR1 is KGHSH and CDR2 is LQKENI in the germline V gene. The CDR3 DNA reads as TGTGCCAGCTCACCACCGACAGTGAATGAGCAGTTCTTC. Translation gives CASSPPTVNEQFF.

This rearrangement joins TRBV6-1 to TRBJ2-6; D call uncertain. The germline V gene has CDR1 MNHNS and CDR2 SASEGT. The CDR3 runs to 21 residues. V shed 6 bases and J shed 0 bases, with 27 bases lying between them. This CDR3 is CASRRVLSFPLVGSGANVLTF. The CDR3 nucleotides are TGTGCCAGCAGACGCGTATTGAGTTTTCCGCTCGTGGGCTCTGGGGCCAACGTCCTGACTTTC.

This rearrangement joins TRBV10-2 to TRBJ2-2, with 9 bases identical to TRBD2. The CDR3 is 15 residues long. Germline V gene lookup returns CDR1 WSHSY and CDR2 SAAADI. After removal of 4 bases from V and 4 bases from J, the junction contained 4 bases not matched to a gene. CDR3 nucleotides: TGCGCCAGCAGTGGCCTAGCGGGAATCACCGGGGAGCTGTTTTTT. This sequence encodes CASSGLAGITGELFF.

The V and J genes are TRBV7-9 and TRBJ2-1; D is tentatively TRBD1 or TRBD2 (5 bases each). Germline-derived CDR1 and CDR2 are SEHNR and FQNEAQ (reference sequence). Trimming left V 2 bases short and J 7 bases short, with 18 bases between. This CDR3 has 16 amino acids. The CDR3 DNA reads as TGTGCCAGCAGCTTAAGGAGCCTACCTGGGGGAAATGAGCAGTTCTTC. This gives the protein CASSLRSLPGGNEQFF.

This clonotype was observed many times. The V call is TRBV11-3, the J call TRBJ2-1, with 8 bases aligning to TRBD2. Trimming at V came to 4 bases and at J to 4 bases, leaving 9 bases not matched to a gene. Germline values: CDR1 SGHNT, CDR2 YENEEA. The CDR3 has 16 amino acids. The CDR3 loop reads CASSSPLSGTYNEQFF. CDR3 sequence (DNA): TGTGCCAGCAGCTCCCCCCTTAGCGGGACGTACAATGAGCAGTTCTTC.